This is a list of T cell receptor beta chains from one sample in a study of CD8+ T cells in alopecia areata. Libraries were prepared by immunoSEQ multiplex PCR; TCRdb keeps only in-frame clonotypes and omits some of them. The data show roughly 59,000 clones, about 44% seen once. This material consisted of CD8+ T cells sorted from blood, taken at week 0. Receptors originate from a human donor with alopecia areata. CDR3s include the opening cysteine and the closing phenylalanine or tryptophan. D genes are given only for firm matches. Some rows have no size entry. The others give once, few or many, or a class for an expanded clone.

j_gene | abundance | v_gene | d_gene | len | CDR3aa | CDR3nt
TRBJ2-7 | - | TRBV13 | TRBD1 | 13 | CASRQGQDYEQYF | TGTGCCAGCAGACAAGGACAGGACTACGAGCAGTACTTC
TRBJ1-2 | - | TRBV29-1 | - | 8 | CSVPGYTF | TGCAGCGTCCCTGGCTACACCTTC
TRBJ2-2 | - | TRBV9 | - | 15 | CASSTRASLAGELFF | TGTGCCAGCAGCACGCGGGCAAGTCTAGCCGGGGAGCTGTTTTTT
TRBJ1-2 | few | TRBV29-1 | - | 13 | CSVEDRNSYGYTF | TGCAGCGTTGAAGATCGCAACAGCTATGGCTACACCTTC
TRBJ1-1 | - | TRBV6-1 | TRBD1 | 15 | CAIGTGGPMGTEAFF | TGTGCCATCGGGACAGGGGGCCCGATGGGGACTGAAGCTTTCTTT
TRBJ2-7 | - | TRBV29-1 | TRBD1 | 13 | CSVYTGVSYEQYF | TGCAGCGTTTATACAGGGGTCTCCTACGAGCAGTACTTC
TRBJ2-7 | - | TRBV27 | TRBD1 | 16 | CASSLEGTGIVYEQYF | TGTGCCAGCAGTCTAGAGGGGACAGGGATAGTCTACGAGCAGTACTTC
TRBJ2-3 | - | TRBV29-1 | TRBD2 | 13 | CSVRLAGVDTQYF | TGCAGCGTCAGACTAGCGGGAGTAGATACGCAGTATTTT
TRBJ2-5 | - | TRBV4-1 | - | 15 | CASSQGMGDQETQYF | TGCGCCAGCAGCCAAGGGATGGGGGACCAAGAGACCCAGTACTTC
TRBJ2-3 | few | TRBV19 | TRBD1 | 16 | CASSAHRGPAGDTQYF | TGTGCCAGTAGTGCTCACAGGGGGCCCGCGGGAGATACGCAGTATTTT
TRBJ2-7 | - | TRBV29-1 | TRBD1 | 11 | CSVWTGDEQYF | TGCAGCGTGTGGACAGGGGACGAGCAGTACTTC
TRBJ2-1 | - | TRBV9 | - | 12 | CASSVEYNEQFF | TGTGCCAGCAGCGTAGAATACAATGAGCAGTTCTTC
TRBJ1-1 | - | TRBV30 | - | 13 | CAWSVQVNTEAFF | TGTGCCTGGAGTGTTCAGGTGAACACTGAAGCTTTCTTT
TRBJ2-7 | once | TRBV28 | - | 13 | CASSRTADYEQYF | TGTGCCAGCAGTAGGACGGCGGATTACGAGCAGTACTTC
TRBJ2-2 | - | TRBV27 | - | 12 | CASSWGTGELFF | TGTGCCAGCAGTTGGGGCACCGGGGAGCTGTTTTTT
TRBJ2-7 | - | TRBV11-2 | TRBD1 | 13 | CASSRTGGYEQYF | TGTGCCAGCAGTAGGACAGGGGGCTACGAGCAGTACTTC
TRBJ1-2 | - | TRBV29-1 | - | 15 | CSVEDPGTVNYGYTF | TGCAGCGTTGAAGATCCAGGGACGGTTAACTATGGCTACACCTTC
TRBJ1-2 | - | TRBV4-1 | - | 14 | CASSQVATDYGYTF | TGCGCCAGCAGCCAAGTCGCCACAGACTATGGCTACACCTTC
TRBJ2-3 | few | TRBV4-1 | - | 14 | CASSQGGRLDTQYF | TGCGCCAGCAGCCAGGGAGGACGTTTAGATACGCAGTATTTT
TRBJ2-7 | - | TRBV28 | - | 14 | CASSLYTPTYEQYF | TGTGCCAGCAGTTTATACACGCCAACCTACGAGCAGTACTTC
TRBJ2-1 | few | TRBV7-9 | - | 16 | CASSLRRDWRDNEQFF | TGTGCCAGCAGCCTTCGAAGGGACTGGAGGGACAATGAGCAGTTCTTC
TRBJ2-3 | - | TRBV9 | - | 16 | CASSDSSGAITDTQYF | TGTGCCAGCAGCGACAGTTCGGGGGCGATCACAGATACGCAGTATTTT
TRBJ2-1 | - | TRBV5-1 | - | 17 | CASSPDPREGRRNEQFF | TGCGCCAGCAGCCCAGACCCGCGGGAAGGGAGACGCAATGAGCAGTTCTTC
TRBJ2-7 | - | TRBV27 | - | 13 | CASSLGRKNEQYF | TGTGCCAGCAGTTTAGGGAGAAAAAACGAGCAGTACTTC
TRBJ2-7 | - | TRBV4-1 | TRBD1 | 16 | CASSQDRGTGRSEQYF | TGCGCCAGCAGCCAAGATCGCGGGACAGGGAGGTCCGAGCAGTACTTC
TRBJ2-2 | few | TRBV2 | - | 12 | CASRAPSGELFF | TGTGCCAGCAGGGCCCCGAGCGGGGAGCTGTTTTTT
TRBJ1-1 | - | TRBV6-5 | - | 12 | CASSYANTEAFF | TGTGCCAGCAGTTATGCAAACACTGAAGCTTTCTTT
TRBJ2-7 | - | TRBV13 | TRBD1 | 16 | CASSHTGTGWYNEQYF | TGTGCCAGCAGCCATACCGGGACAGGGTGGTATAACGAGCAGTACTTC
TRBJ2-3 | few | TRBV13 | TRBD2 | 17 | CATNDRLTSVSTDTQYF | TGTGCCACGAACGACAGGCTGACTAGCGTTAGCACAGATACGCAGTATTTT
TRBJ2-7 | - | TRBV25-1 | - | 15 | CASSSTTRSSYEQYF | TGTGCCAGCAGTTCGACTACGAGGAGCTCCTACGAGCAGTACTTC
TRBJ2-3 | few | TRBV5-5 | - | 17 | CASSILENRATLDTQYF | TGTGCCAGCAGCATACTTGAGAACCGGGCCACCCTAGATACGCAGTATTTT
TRBJ2-2 | few | TRBV27 | TRBD1 | 17 | CASSPIIGQDPTGELFF | TGTGCCAGCAGTCCTATTATAGGACAGGACCCTACCGGGGAGCTGTTTTTT
TRBJ2-2 | - | TRBV2 | TRBD2 | 17 | CASSETSGRANTGELFF | TGTGCCAGCAGTGAAACCAGCGGGAGGGCGAACACCGGGGAGCTGTTTTTT
TRBJ2-7 | - | TRBV29-1 | TRBD2 | 12 | CSVVTSGYEQYF | TGCAGCGTTGTGACTAGCGGGTACGAGCAGTACTTC
TRBJ2-7 | - | TRBV9 | TRBD1 | 15 | CASSEAGQGAYEQYF | TGTGCCAGCAGCGAGGCAGGACAGGGGGCGTACGAGCAGTACTTC
TRBJ2-1 | - | TRBV12-5 | - | 15 | CASGFVAGPGGEQFF | TGTGCTAGTGGTTTCGTGGCGGGACCGGGCGGTGAGCAGTTCTTC
TRBJ1-5 | - | TRBV30 | TRBD1 | 15 | CAWSGDREWGQPQHF | TGTGCCTGGAGTGGGGACAGGGAATGGGGTCAGCCCCAGCATTTT
TRBJ1-1 | - | TRBV29-1 | - | 12 | CSATAPNTEAFF | TGCAGCGCCACGGCCCCGAACACTGAAGCTTTCTTT